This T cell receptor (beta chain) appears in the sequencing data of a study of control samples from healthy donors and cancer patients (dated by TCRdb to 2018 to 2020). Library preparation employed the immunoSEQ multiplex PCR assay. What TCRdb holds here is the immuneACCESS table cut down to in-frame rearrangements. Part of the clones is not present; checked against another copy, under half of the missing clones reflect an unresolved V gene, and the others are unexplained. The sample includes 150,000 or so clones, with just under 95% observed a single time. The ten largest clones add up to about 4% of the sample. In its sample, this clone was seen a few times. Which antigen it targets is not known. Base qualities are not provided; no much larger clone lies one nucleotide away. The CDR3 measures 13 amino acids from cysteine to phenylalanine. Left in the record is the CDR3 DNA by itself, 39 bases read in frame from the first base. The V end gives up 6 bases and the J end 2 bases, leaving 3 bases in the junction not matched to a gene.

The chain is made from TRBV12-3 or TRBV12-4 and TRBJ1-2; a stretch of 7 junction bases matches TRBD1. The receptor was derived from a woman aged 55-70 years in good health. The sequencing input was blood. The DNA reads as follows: TGTGCCAGCAGCCCGACAGGGAACTATGGCTACACCTTC. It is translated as CASSPTGNYGYTF.